Sequencing of this TCR beta chain was carried out in a study of Ad26.COV2.S vaccination and SARS-CoV-2 variants. Assay used: immunoSEQ multiplex PCR; TCRdb lists only in-frame clones, some missing. Among roughly 500,000 clones, roughly 87% were seen once, and the ten largest hold about 13%. Treatment: about 20 received Ad26.COV2.S at low or high dose, single or two shots; 5 received placebo; per-sample allocation not given. Day 63 following the first vaccine or placebo injection was when the samples were taken. Donor was an adult aged 18-55 years in Boston. The CDR3 is made up of 13 amino acids. In germline, CDR1 is MDHEN, CDR2 SYDVKM. V was shortened by 4 bases and J by 6 bases, with 10 bases between the two germline ends.

The sequences come from peripheral blood, collected in a trial of Ad26.COV2.S vaccine versus placebo. The rearrangement uses TRBV28 and TRBJ1-5, with unresolved D. This sequence was found in a person between 18 and 60 years old who received the Ad26.COV2.S COVID-19 vaccine or a placebo. CDR3 residues: CASSWAPGQPQHF. CDR3 coding DNA: TGTGCCAGCAGTTGGGCCCCGGGTCAGCCCCAGCATTTT.